This passage covers 21 T cell receptor beta chains from one sample sequenced in a study of OX40 agonist ivuxolimab in advanced cancers. The data were produced by immunoSEQ multiplex PCR, yet TCRdb's version contains in-frame clones alone and is incomplete. The sample carries tens of thousands of clones, 90% to 95% recorded once. Source: CD4+ or CD8+ T cells sorted from blood, taken in a trial of the OX40 agonist ivuxolimab. These receptors were taken from an adult with an advanced solid tumor such as melanoma, head and neck, liver or kidney cancer.

This clone was detected a few times. The chain employs TRBV10-3 and TRBJ1-1; no definite D call. The CDR3 is 13 amino acids. V was cut by 3 bases and J by 0 bases, with 5 bases left in between. The V gene's germline CDR1 is ENHRY and CDR2 SYGVKD. CDR3: CAISDGLNTEAFF. CDR3 sequence (DNA): TGTGCCATCAGTGATGGATTGAACACTGAAGCTTTCTTT.

V is TRBV11-3 and J is TRBJ2-5; D gene unclear. Germline CDR1 reads SGHNT; CDR2 reads YENEEA. The CDR3 is 16 amino acids. V lost 0 bases and J lost 2, with 13 bases in between. The CDR3 sequence: CASSLDPLGLQETQYF. The CDR3, as DNA: TGTGCCAGCAGCTTAGACCCGCTCGGGCTTCAAGAGACCCAGTACTTC.

The chain has TRBV28 and TRBJ2-7, with D possibly called TRBD1 or TRBD2 (6 bases each). Germline lookup yields CDR1 MDHEN and CDR2 SYDVKM. This CDR3 has 14 amino acids. With 4 bases removed from V and 3 bases from J, the gap between germline ends came to 13 bases. The CDR3 region is CASSWRDTGYEQYF. The CDR3 region has the DNA TGTGCCAGCAGTTGGCGGGACACGGGCTACGAGCAGTACTTC.

V gene TRBV19 combines with J gene TRBJ2-7, with 11 nucleotides matching TRBD2. Germline V lookup: CDR1 LNHDA, CDR2 SQIVND (reference sequence). Trimming at V came to 1 base and at J to 6 bases, leaving 5 bases not matched to a gene. There are 15 residues in the CDR3. This CDR3 is CASSIARLAGFEQYF. CDR3 DNA sequence: TGTGCCAGTAGTATAGCAAGACTAGCGGGATTCGAGCAGTACTTC. Full variable domain (missing parts from reference TRBV19 and TRBJ2-7): DGGITQSPKYLFRKEGQNVTLSCEQNLNHDAMYWYRQDPGQGLRLIYYSQIVNDFQKGDIAEGYSVSREKKESFPLTVTSAQKNPTAFYLCASSIARLAGFEQYFGPGTRLTVT.

The chain recombines TRBV28 with TRBJ1-2; tentative D call: TRBD1 (6 bases). Germline V gene data show CDR1 as MDHEN and CDR2 as SYDVKM. Trimming left V 8 bases short and J 4 bases short, with 11 bases between. CDR3 size: 12 residues. The chain's CDR3 is CASWDMFYGYTF. The CDR3 DNA reads TGTGCCAGCTGGGACATGTTCTATGGCTACACCTTC.

This clone was counted once. The chain uses TRBV10-3 and TRBJ2-3, with D perhaps TRBD1 (5 bases). Germline values: CDR1 ENHRY, CDR2 SYGVKD. The V end was cut by 10 bases, the J end by 1 base, with 15 bases between. The CDR3 is made up of 14 amino acids. The CDR3 is CATNRLTGTDTQYF. In nucleotides, the CDR3 is TGTGCCACTAACAGGCTCACAGGCACAGATACGCAGTATTTT.

For the CDR3, the DNA is TGTGCCAGCAGTCGCACCAGACAGGTCTATATGAACACTGAAGCTTTCTTT. This encodes CASSRTRQVYMNTEAFF. This chain connects TRBV6-9 to TRBJ1-1; TRBD1 is a possible D gene (6 bases). The CDR3 is 17 amino acids. Trimming left V 5 bases short and J 0 bases short, with 19 bases between. The germline V gene has CDR1 MNHGY and CDR2 SVAAGI.

The J gene is TRBJ1-2, the V gene TRBV6-6; TRBD1 aligns across 8 bases. Per the germline V gene, CDR1 is MNHNY and CDR2 is SVGAGI (reference sequence). The CDR3 has 14 residues. Trimming removed 6 bases from V and 5 bases from J; junction bases left unmatched: 8. CDR3 region: CASSRVGQGYGYTF. CDR3 coding DNA: TGTGCCAGCAGCCGCGTAGGACAGGGATATGGCTACACCTTC.

The genes are TRBV7-6 and TRBJ1-2; D gene ambiguous. Deletions cut 5 bases from V and 2 bases from J, with 21 bases between. This CDR3 region has 17 residues. The germline V gene encodes CDR1 SGHVS and CDR2 FNYEAQ. Here the CDR3 DNA reads TGTGCCAGCAGCAACGCCGTAGTTGGAGGGCGAAACTATGGCTACACCTTC. It yields the protein CASSNAVVGGRNYGYTF.

J is TRBJ2-5 and V is TRBV5-5; 12 bases map to TRBD2. Germline V CDR1 and CDR2: SGHKS, YYEKEE (reference sequence). This CDR3 has 14 amino acids. V gave up 6 bases and J gave up 4 bases; unmatched junction bases: 4. The CDR3, as DNA: TGTGCCAGCACCCGGACTAGCGGGATAGAGACCCAGTACTTC. Encoded protein: CASTRTSGIETQYF.

Only one count was recorded for this clone. J is TRBJ2-7 and V is TRBV19, with D possibly being TRBD2 (7 bases). CDR3 length: 14 amino acids. Trimming took off 10 bases at V and 5 bases at J, with 21 bases between the two ends. Germline lookup yields CDR1 LNHDA and CDR2 SQIVND (reference sequence). In DNA form, the CDR3 reads TGTGCCACCGCCCGGGGGGCCGGGAGGAACGAGCAGTACTTC. It is translated as CATARGAGRNEQYF.

The genes are TRBV6-5 and TRBJ1-1, with D perhaps matching TRBD1 (5 bases). Germline V gene lookup returns CDR1 MNHEY and CDR2 SVGAGI. V dropped 2 bases and J dropped 0 bases, with 10 bases sitting between them. This CDR3 contains 15 residues. The CDR3 protein is CASSYRGLMNTEAFF. In DNA form, the CDR3 reads TGTGCCAGCAGTTACAGGGGCCTCATGAACACTGAAGCTTTCTTT.

The V call is TRBV6-5, the J call TRBJ1-1; no definite D call. Germline assignment: CDR1 MNHEY and CDR2 SVGAGI. The CDR3 spans 13 residues. V was trimmed by 4 bases and J by 2 bases, leaving 8 bases between them. The CDR3 sequence: CASSFWQNTEAFF. CDR3 DNA sequence: TGTGCCAGCAGTTTTTGGCAAAACACTGAAGCTTTCTTT.

This chain uses TRBV6-6 with TRBJ1-5; tentative D call: TRBD1 (5 bases). Germline loops: CDR1 MNHNY, CDR2 SVGAGI (reference sequence). This CDR3 is 14 amino acids long. Trimming removed 6 bases from V and 8 bases from J, with 17 bases in between. CDR3 DNA: TGTGCCAGCAGCTCACAAGGCACCAGGGAGCCCCAGCATTTT. It is translated as CASSSQGTREPQHF.

The chain is built from TRBV5-4 and TRBJ2-1; D possibly matches TRBD1 or TRBD2 (5 bases each). Germline values: CDR1 SGHNT, CDR2 YYREEE (reference sequence). V shed 4 bases and J shed 6 bases, with 17 bases lying between them. This CDR3 has 15 residues. Written as DNA, the CDR3 is TGTGCCAGCAGCCCCGGGACCAACGGCCCCAATGAGCAGTTCTTC. Protein sequence: CASSPGTNGPNEQFF.

The rearrangement joins TRBV5-6 to TRBJ1-5, with D tentatively TRBD1 (5 bases). From germline, CDR1 is SGHDT and CDR2 YYEEEE. Trimming stripped 2 bases from V and 3 bases from J, with 6 bases between. CDR3 length equals 13 residues. DNA for the CDR3: TGTGCCAGCAGCTTACAGGCCAATCAGCCCCAGCATTTT. Translated: CASSLQANQPQHF.

In its sample, this clone was seen a few times. J is TRBJ2-5 and V is TRBV15, with no clear D. V lost 0 bases and J 5 bases, leaving 4 bases between the germline ends. This CDR3 is 12 amino acids long. Germline lookup yields CDR1 LNHNV and CDR2 YYDKDF (reference sequence). The CDR3 spells CATSRDTETQYF. In nucleotides, the CDR3 is TGTGCCACCAGCAGAGATACGGAGACCCAGTACTTC.

The V and J genes are TRBV7-2 and TRBJ2-3; the D gene is possibly TRBD2 (5 bases). Trimming took off 2 bases at V and 4 bases at J, with 13 bases between the two ends. Germline V CDR1 and CDR2: SGHTA, FQGNSA. This CDR3 has 15 residues. CDR3 in amino acids: CASSLRGIGADTQYF. DNA of the CDR3: TGTGCCAGCAGCTTACGGGGTATCGGGGCAGATACGCAGTATTTT.

The rearrangement links TRBV5-1 to TRBJ2-1; D may be TRBD1 or TRBD2 (5 bases each). This CDR3 spans 15 amino acids. Germline assignment: CDR1 SGHRS and CDR2 YFSETQ. The V end lost 0 bases, the J end lost 0 bases, and 7 bases lay between the germline ends. CDR3: CASSLGDASYNEQFF. As DNA, the CDR3 is TGCGCCAGCAGCTTGGGGGACGCCTCCTACAATGAGCAGTTCTTC. Based on the CDR3 plus reference TRBV5-1 and TRBJ2-1, the full variable domain is KAGVTQTPRYLIKTRGQQVTLSCSPISGHRSVSWYQQTPGQGLQFLFEYFSETQRNKGNFPGRFSGRQFSNSRSEMNVSTLELGDSALYLCASSLGDASYNEQFFGPGTRLTVL.

The CDR3 spells CASSFGQSVSGYTF. The DNA for the CDR3 is TGTGCCAGCAGCTTTGGACAGTCGGTCTCTGGCTACACCTTC. The J gene is TRBJ1-2, the V gene TRBV11-3; perhaps TRBD1 as D (6 bases). V was cut by 3 bases and J by 7 bases, with 15 bases left in between. The germline CDR1 and CDR2 sequences are SGHNT and YENEEA. The CDR3 runs to 14 residues.

V is TRBV6-6 and J is TRBJ2-2; D remains unclear. CDR1 and CDR2 from the germline V gene are MNHNY and SVGAGI (reference sequence). CDR3 size: 12 residues. V was cut by 7 bases and J by 3 bases, with 6 bases left in between. In nucleotides, the CDR3 is TGTGCCAGCAAGGAATACACCGGGGAGCTGTTTTTT. Protein: CASKEYTGELFF.